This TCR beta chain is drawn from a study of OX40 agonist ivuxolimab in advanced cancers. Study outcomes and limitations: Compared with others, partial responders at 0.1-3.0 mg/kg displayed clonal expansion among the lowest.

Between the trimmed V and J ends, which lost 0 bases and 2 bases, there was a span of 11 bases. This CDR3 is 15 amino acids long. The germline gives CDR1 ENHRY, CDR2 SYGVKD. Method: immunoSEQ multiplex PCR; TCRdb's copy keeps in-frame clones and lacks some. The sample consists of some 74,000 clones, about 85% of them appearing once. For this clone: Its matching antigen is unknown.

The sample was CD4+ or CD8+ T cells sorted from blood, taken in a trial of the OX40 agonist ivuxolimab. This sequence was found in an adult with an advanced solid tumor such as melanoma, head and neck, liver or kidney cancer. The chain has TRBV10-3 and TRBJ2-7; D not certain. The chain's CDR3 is CAISESGSLTYEQYF. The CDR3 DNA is TGTGCCATCAGTGAGTCGGGATCTCTCACCTACGAGCAGTACTTC.